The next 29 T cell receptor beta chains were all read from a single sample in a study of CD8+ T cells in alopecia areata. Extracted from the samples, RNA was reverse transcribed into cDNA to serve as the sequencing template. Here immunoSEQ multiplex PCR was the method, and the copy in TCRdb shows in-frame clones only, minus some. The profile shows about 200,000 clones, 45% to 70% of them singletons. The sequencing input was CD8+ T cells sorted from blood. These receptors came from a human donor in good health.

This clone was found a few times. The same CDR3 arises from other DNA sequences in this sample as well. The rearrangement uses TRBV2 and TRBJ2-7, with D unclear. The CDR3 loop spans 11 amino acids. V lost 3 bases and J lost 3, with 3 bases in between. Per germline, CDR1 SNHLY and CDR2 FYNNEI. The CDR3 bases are TGTGCCAGCAGTGAGGGCTACGAGCAGTACTTC. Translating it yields CASSEGYEQYF. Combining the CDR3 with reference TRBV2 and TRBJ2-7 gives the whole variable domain EPEVTQTPSHQVTQMGQEVILRCVPISNHLYFYWYRQILGQKVEFLVSFYNNEISEKSEIFDDQFSVERPDGSNFTLKIRSTKLEDSAMYFCASSEGYEQYFGPGTRLTVT.

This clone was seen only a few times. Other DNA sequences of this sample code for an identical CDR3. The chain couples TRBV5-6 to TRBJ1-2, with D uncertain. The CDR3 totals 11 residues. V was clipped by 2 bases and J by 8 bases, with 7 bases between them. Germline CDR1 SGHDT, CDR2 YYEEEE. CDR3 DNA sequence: TGTGCCAGCAGCTTTGGAGGCGGCTACACCTTC. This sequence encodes CASSFGGGYTF.

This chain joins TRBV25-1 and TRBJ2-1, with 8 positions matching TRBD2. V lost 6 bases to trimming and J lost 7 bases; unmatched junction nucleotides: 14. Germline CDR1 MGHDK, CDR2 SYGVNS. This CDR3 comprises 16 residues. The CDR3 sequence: CASSLIGGGSGNEQFF. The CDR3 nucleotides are TGTGCCAGCAGCCTGATTGGCGGGGGGTCCGGTAATGAGCAGTTCTTC.

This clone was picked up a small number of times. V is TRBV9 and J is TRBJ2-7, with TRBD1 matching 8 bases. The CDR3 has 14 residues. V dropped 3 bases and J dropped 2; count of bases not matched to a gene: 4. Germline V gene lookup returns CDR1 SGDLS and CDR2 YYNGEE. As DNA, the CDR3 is TGTGCCAGCAGCGCGGGACAGGCCGCCTACGAGCAGTACTTC. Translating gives CASSAGQAAYEQYF.

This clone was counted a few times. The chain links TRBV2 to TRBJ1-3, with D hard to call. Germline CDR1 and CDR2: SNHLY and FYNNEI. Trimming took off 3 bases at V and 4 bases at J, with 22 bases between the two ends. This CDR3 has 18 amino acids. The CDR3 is CASSELMTVGSDGNTIYF. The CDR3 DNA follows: TGTGCCAGCAGTGAGTTAATGACTGTAGGCTCGGACGGAAACACCATATATTTT.

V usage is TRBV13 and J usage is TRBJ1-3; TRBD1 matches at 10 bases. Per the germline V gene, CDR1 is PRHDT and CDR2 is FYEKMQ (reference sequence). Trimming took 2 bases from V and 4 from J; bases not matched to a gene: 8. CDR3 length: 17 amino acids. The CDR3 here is CASSLPEDRGSGNTIYF. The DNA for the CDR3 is TGTGCCAGCAGCTTACCTGAGGACAGGGGGTCAGGAAACACCATATATTTT.

The CDR3 region is CASSDLGGDYGYTF. CDR3 DNA sequence: TGTGCCAGCAGTGACCTTGGCGGAGACTATGGCTACACCTTC. The gene calls are TRBV2 and TRBJ1-2; D unresolved. The CDR3 extends over 14 amino acids. Germline CDR1 SNHLY, CDR2 FYNNEI. Trimming stripped 3 bases from V and 3 bases from J, with 11 bases between. The full variable domain, its missing parts supplied by reference TRBV2 and TRBJ1-2, is EPEVTQTPSHQVTQMGQEVILRCVPISNHLYFYWYRQILGQKVEFLVSFYNNEISEKSEIFDDQFSVERPDGSNFTLKIRSTKLEDSAMYFCASSDLGGDYGYTFGSGTRLTVV.

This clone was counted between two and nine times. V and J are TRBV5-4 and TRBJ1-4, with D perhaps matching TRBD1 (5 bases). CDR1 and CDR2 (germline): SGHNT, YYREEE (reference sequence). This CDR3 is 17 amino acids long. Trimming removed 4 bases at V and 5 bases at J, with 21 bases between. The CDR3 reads CASSTPDGGPYNEKLFF. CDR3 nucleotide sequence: TGTGCCAGCAGCACACCGGACGGGGGACCCTACAATGAAAAACTGTTTTTT.

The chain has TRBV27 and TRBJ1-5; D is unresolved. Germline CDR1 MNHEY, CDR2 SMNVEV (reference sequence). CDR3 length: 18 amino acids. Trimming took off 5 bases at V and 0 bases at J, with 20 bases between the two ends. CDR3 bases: TGTGCCAGCAGTCCACTACCGCTCAAAAGTGGTAGCAATCAGCCCCAGCATTTT. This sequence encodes CASSPLPLKSGSNQPQHF.

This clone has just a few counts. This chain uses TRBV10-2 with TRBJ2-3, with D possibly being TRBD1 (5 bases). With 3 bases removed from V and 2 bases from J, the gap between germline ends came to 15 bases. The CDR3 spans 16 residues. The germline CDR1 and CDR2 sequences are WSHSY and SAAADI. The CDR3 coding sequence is TGCGCCAGCAGTGATCACCAGGGCCTGGTCACAGATACGCAGTATTTT. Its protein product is CASSDHQGLVTDTQYF.

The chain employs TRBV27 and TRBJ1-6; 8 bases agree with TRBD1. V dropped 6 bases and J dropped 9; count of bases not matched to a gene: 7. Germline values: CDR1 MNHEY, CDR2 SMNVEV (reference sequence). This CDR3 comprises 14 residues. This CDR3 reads CASRVTGAGSPLHF. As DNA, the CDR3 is TGTGCCAGCAGAGTGACAGGGGCGGGTTCACCCCTCCACTTT.

CDR3 sequence: CASSSLLAGVQETQYF. For the CDR3, the DNA is TGTGCCAGCAGCTCCTTACTAGCGGGGGTGCAAGAGACCCAGTACTTC. The genes are TRBV11-2 and TRBJ2-5; 11 bases map to TRBD2. Germline V lookup: CDR1 SGHAT, CDR2 FQNNGV. CDR3 size: 16 residues. Unmatched junction bases numbered 6, after V lost 4 bases and J lost 2 bases.

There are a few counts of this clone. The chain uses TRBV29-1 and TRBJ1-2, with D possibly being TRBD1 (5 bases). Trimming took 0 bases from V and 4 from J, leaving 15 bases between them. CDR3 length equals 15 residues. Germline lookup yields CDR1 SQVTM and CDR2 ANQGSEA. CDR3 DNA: TGCAGCGTTGAAGACGAAGGGGTCATAATCTATGGCTACACCTTC. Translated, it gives CSVEDEGVIIYGYTF. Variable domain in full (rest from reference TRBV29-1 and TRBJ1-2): SAVISQKPSRDICQRGTSLTIQCQVDSQVTMMFWYRQQPGQSLTLIATANQGSEATYESGFVIDKFPISRPNLTFSTLTVSNMSPEDSSIYLCSVEDEGVIIYGYTFGSGTRLTVV.

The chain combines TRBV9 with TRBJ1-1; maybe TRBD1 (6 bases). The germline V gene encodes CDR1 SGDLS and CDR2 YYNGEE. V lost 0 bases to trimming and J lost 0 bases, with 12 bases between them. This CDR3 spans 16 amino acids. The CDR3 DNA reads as TGTGCCAGCAGCGTAGAAGGGGGGCCCATGAACACTGAAGCTTTCTTT. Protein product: CASSVEGGPMNTEAFF.

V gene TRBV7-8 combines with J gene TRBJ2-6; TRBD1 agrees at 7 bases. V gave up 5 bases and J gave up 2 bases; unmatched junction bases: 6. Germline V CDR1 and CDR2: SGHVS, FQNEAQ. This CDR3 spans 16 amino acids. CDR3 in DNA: TGTGCCAGCAGCACCCACAGGGGCCCTGGGGCCAACGTCCTGACTTTC. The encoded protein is CASSTHRGPGANVLTF.

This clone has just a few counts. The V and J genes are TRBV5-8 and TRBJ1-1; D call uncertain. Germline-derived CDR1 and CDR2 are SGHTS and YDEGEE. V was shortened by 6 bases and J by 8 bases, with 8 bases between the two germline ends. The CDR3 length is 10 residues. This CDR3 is CASTLREAFF. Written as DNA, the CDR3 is TGTGCCAGCACCCTCCGGGAAGCTTTCTTT.

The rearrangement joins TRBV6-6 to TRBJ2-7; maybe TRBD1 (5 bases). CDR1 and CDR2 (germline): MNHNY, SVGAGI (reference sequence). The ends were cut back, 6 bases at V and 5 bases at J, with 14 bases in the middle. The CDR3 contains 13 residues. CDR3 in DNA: TGTGCCAGCAGCAGCTACTCAGGGAACGAGCAGTACTTC. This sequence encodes CASSSYSGNEQYF.

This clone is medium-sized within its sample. The CDR3 DNA sequence: TGTGCCAGCAGCCCGAGCAGGGACCGACAAGAGACCCAGTACTTC. It encodes CASSPSRDRQETQYF. The chain recombines TRBV7-6 with TRBJ2-5, with D perhaps being TRBD1 or TRBD2 (5 bases each). Trimming cost V 5 bases and J 2 bases, with 15 bases left between them. The CDR3 extends over 15 amino acids. Per the germline V gene, CDR1 is SGHVS and CDR2 is FNYEAQ. The complete variable domain, with remaining parts taken from reference TRBV7-6 and TRBJ2-5, reads GAGVSQSPRYKVTKRGQDVALRCDPISGHVSLYWYRQALGQGPEFLTYFNYEAQQDKSGLPNDRFSAERPEGSISTLTIQRTEQRDSAMYRCASSPSRDRQETQYFGPGTRLLVL.

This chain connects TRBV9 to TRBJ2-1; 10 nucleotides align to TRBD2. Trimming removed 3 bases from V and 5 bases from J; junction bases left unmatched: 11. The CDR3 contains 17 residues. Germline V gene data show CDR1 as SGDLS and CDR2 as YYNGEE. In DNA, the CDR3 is TGTGCCAGCAGCGCGTACAGGAGCGGGGGGGCCAACAATGAGCAGTTCTTC. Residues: CASSAYRSGGANNEQFF.

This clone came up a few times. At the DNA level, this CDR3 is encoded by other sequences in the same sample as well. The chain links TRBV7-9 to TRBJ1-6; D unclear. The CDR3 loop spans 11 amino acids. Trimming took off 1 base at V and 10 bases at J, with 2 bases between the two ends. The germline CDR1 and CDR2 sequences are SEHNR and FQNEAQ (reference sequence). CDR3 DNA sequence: TGTGCCAGCAGCTTAGACTCACCCCTCCACTTT. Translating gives CASSLDSPLHF.

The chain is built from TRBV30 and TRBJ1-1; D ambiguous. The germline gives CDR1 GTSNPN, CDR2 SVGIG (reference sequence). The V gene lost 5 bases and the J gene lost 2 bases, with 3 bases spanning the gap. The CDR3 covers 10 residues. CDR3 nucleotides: TGTGCCTGGGGCAACACTGAAGCTTTCTTT. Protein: CAWGNTEAFF.

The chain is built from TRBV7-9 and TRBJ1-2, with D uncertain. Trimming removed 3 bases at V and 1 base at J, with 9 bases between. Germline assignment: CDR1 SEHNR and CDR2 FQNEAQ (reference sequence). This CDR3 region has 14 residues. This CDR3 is CASSFSDRNYGYTF. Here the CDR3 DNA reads TGTGCCAGCAGCTTTTCGGACCGTAACTATGGCTACACCTTC.

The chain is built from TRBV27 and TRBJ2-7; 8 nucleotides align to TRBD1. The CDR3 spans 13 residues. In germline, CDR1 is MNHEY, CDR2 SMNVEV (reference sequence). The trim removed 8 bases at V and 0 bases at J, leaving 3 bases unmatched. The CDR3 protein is CASSTGDSYEQYF. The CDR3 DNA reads TGTGCCAGCTCGACAGGGGACTCCTACGAGCAGTACTTC.

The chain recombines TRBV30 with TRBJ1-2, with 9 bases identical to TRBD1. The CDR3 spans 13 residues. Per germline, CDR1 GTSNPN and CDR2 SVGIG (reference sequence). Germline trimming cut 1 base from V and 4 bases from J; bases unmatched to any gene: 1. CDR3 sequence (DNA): TGTGCCTGGAGTGGGGACAGGGTCTATGGCTACACCTTC. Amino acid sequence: CAWSGDRVYGYTF. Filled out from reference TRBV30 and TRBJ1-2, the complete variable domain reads SQTIHQWPATLVQPVGSPLSLECTVEGTSNPNLYWYRQAAGRGLQLLFYSVGIGQISSEVPQNLSASRPQDRQFILSSKKLLLSDSGFYLCAWSGDRVYGYTFGSGTRLTVV.

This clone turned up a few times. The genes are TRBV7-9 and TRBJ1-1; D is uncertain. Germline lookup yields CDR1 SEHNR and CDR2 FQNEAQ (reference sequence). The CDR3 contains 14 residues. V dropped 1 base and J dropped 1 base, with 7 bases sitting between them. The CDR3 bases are TGTGCCAGCAGCTTAGTTCGGGGGAACACTGAAGCTTTCTTT. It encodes CASSLVRGNTEAFF.

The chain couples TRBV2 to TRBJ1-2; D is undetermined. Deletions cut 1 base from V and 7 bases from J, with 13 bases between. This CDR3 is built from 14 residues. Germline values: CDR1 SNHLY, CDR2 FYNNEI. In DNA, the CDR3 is TGTGCCAGCAGTGAAGTTAGGGTCCAGATTGGCTACACCTTC. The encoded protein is CASSEVRVQIGYTF. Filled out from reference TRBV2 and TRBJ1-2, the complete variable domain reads EPEVTQTPSHQVTQMGQEVILRCVPISNHLYFYWYRQILGQKVEFLVSFYNNEISEKSEIFDDQFSVERPDGSNFTLKIRSTKLEDSAMYFCASSEVRVQIGYTFGSGTRLTVV.

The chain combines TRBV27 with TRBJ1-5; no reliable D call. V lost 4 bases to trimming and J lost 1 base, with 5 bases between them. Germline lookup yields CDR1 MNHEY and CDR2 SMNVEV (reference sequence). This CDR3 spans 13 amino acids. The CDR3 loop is CASSWRSNQPQHF. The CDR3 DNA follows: TGTGCCAGCAGTTGGAGGAGCAATCAGCCCCAGCATTTT.

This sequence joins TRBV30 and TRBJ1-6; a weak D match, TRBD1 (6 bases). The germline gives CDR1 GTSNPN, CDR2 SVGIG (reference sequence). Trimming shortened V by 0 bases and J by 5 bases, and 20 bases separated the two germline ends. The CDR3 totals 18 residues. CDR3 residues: CAWSVGRNRDLNNSPLHF. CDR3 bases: TGTGCCTGGAGTGTGGGGAGGAACAGGGACCTCAATAATTCACCCCTCCACTTT.

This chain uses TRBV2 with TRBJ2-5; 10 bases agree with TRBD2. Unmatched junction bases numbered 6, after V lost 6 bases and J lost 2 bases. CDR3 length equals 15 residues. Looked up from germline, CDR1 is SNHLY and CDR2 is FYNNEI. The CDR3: CASRTLAGEQETQYF. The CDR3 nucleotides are TGTGCCAGCAGAACCCTAGCGGGGGAACAAGAGACCCAGTACTTC.